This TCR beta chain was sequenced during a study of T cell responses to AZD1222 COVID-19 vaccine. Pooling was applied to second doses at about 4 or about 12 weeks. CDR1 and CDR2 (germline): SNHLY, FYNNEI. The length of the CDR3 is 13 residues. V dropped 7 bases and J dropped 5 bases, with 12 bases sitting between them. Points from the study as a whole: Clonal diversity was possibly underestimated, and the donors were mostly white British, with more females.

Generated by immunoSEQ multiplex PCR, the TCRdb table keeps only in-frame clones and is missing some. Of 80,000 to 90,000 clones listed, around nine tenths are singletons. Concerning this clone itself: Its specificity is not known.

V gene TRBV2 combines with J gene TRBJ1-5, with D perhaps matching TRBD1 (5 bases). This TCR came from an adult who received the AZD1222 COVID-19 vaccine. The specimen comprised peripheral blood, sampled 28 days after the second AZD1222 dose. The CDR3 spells CASTRQKYQPQHF. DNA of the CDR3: TGTGCCAGCACCCGACAGAAATATCAGCCCCAGCATTTT.